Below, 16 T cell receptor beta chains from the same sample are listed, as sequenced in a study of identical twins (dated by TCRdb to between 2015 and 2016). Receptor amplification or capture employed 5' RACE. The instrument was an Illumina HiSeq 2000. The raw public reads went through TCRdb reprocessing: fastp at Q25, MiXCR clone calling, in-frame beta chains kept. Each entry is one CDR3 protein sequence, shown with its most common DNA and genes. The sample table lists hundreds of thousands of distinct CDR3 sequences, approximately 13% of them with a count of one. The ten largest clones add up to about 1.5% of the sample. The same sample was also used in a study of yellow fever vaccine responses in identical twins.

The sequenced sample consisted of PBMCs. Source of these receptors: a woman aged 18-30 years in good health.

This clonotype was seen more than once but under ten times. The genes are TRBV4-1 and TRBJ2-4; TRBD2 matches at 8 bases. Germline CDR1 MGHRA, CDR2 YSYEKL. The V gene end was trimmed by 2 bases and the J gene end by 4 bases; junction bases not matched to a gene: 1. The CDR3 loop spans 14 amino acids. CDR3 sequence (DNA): TGCGCCAGCAGCCAACCTAGCGGGAAAAACATTCAGTACTTC. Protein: CASSQPSGKNIQYF.

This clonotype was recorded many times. The CDR3 here is CASSYTGNEAFF. The CDR3 DNA follows: TGTGCCAGCAGCTACACAGGGAATGAAGCTTTCTTT. This chain uses TRBV11-2 with TRBJ1-1, with D possibly TRBD1 on 6 matching bases. Germline CDR1 and CDR2: SGHAT and FQNNGV. The CDR3 runs to 12 residues. The V end was cut by 4 bases, the J end by 7 bases, with 10 bases between. The complete variable domain, with remaining parts taken from reference TRBV11-2 and TRBJ1-1, reads EAGVAQSPRYKIIEKRQSVAFWCNPISGHATLYWYQQILGQGPKLLIQFQNNGVVDDSQLPKDRFSAERLKGVDSTLKIQPAKLEDSAVYLCASSYTGNEAFFGQGTRLTVV.

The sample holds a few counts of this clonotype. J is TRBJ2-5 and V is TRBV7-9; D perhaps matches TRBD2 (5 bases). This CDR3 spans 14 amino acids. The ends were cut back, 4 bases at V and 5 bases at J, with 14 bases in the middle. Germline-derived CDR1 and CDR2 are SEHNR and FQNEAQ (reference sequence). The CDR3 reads CASSSRWEPETQYF. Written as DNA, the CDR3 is TGTGCCAGCAGCTCTCGCTGGGAGCCGGAGACCCAGTACTTC.

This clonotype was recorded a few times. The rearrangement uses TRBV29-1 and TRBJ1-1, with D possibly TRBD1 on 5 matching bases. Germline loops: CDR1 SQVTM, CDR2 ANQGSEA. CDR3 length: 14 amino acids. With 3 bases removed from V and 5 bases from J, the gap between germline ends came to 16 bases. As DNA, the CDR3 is TGCAGCGTTGAGTTTCAGGGAGGGAGGACTGAAGCTTTCTTT. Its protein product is CSVEFQGGRTEAFF. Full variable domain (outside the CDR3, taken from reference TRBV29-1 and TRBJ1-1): SAVISQKPSRDICQRGTSLTIQCQVDSQVTMMFWYRQQPGQSLTLIATANQGSEATYESGFVIDKFPISRPNLTFSTLTVSNMSPEDSSIYLCSVEFQGGRTEAFFGQGTRLTVV.

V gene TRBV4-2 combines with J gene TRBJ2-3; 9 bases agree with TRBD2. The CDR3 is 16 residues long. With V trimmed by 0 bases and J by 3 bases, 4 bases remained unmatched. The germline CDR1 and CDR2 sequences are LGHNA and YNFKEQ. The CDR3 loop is CASSQDEREETDTQYF. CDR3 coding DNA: TGTGCCAGCAGCCAAGATGAGCGGGAGGAAACAGATACGCAGTATTTT.

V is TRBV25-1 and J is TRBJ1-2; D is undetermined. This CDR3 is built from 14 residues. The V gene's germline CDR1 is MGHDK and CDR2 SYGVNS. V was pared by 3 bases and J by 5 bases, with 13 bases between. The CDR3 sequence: CASSEASGIYGYTF. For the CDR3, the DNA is TGTGCCAGCAGTGAGGCATCGGGGATATATGGCTACACCTTC.

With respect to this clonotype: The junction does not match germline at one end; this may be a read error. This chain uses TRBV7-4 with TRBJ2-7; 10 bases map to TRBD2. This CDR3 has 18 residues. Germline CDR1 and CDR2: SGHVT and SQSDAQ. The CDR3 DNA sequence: TGTACCAGCAGTCCCAGGGCGACTAGCGGGCCTGGATCCTACGAGCAGTACTTC. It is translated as CTSSPRATSGPGSYEQYF. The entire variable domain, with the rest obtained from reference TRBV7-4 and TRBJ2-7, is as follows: GAGVSQSPRYKVAKRGRDVALRCDSISGHVTLYWYRQTLGQGSEVLTYSQSDAQRDKSGRPSGRFSAERPERSVSTLKIQRTEQGDSAVYLCTSSPRATSGPGSYEQYFGPGTRLTVT.

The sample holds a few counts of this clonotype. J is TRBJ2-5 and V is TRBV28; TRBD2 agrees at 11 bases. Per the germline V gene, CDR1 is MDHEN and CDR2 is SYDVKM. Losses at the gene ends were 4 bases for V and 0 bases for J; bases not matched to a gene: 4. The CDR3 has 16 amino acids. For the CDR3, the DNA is TGTGCCAGCAGTTCCCGACTAGCGGGGCACCAAGAGACCCAGTACTTC. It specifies CASSSRLAGHQETQYF.

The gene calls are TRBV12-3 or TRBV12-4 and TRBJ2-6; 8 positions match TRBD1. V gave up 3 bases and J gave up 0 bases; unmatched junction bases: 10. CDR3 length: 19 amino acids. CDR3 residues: CASSFRAGTGISGANVLTF. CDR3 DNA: TGTGCCAGCAGTTTTCGGGCCGGGACAGGAATCTCTGGGGCCAACGTCCTGACTTTC.

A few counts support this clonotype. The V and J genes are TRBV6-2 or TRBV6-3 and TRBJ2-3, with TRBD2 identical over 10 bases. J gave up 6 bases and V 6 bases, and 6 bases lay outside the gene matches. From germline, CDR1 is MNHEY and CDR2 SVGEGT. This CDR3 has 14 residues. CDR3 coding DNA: TGTGCCAGCAGAACGAGCGGGGGGGGGGATACGCAGTATTTT. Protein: CASRTSGGGDTQYF.

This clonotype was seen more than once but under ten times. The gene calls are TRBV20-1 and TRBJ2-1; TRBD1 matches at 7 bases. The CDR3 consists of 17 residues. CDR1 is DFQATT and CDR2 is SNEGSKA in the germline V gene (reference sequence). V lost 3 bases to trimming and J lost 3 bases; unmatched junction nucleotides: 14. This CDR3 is CSASLLTGEFLYNEQFF. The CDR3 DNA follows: TGCAGTGCTAGCCTCCTCACAGGGGAGTTTCTCTACAATGAGCAGTTCTTC.

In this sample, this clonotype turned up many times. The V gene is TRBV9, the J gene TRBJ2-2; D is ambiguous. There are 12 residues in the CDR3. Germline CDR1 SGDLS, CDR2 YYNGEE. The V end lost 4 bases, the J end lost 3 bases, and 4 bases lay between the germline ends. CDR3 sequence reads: CASSHDTGELFF. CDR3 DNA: TGTGCCAGCAGCCATGACACCGGGGAGCTGTTTTTT.

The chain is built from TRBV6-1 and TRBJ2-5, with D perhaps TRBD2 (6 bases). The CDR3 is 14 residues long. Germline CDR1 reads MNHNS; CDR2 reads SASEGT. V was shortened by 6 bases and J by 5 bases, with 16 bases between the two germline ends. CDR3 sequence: CASRAGTRQETQYF. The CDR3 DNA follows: TGTGCCAGCAGAGCCGGGACTCGTCAGGAGACCCAGTACTTC.

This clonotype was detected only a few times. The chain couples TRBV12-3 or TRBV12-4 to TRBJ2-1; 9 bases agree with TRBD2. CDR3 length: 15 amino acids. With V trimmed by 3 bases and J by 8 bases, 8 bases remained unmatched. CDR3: CASSFGAGGPDEQFF. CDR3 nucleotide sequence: TGTGCCAGCAGTTTTGGGGCGGGAGGGCCCGATGAGCAGTTCTTC.

CDR3 sequence (DNA): TGCGCCAGCAGCCAGGGGAGAGGGGGCGATATTTACAATGAGCAGTTCTTC. Translated, it gives CASSQGRGGDIYNEQFF. The genes are TRBV4-1 and TRBJ2-1, with 7 bases that match TRBD1. CDR3 length: 17 amino acids. The germline gives CDR1 MGHRA, CDR2 YSYEKL. V dropped 3 bases and J dropped 4; count of bases not matched to a gene: 12.

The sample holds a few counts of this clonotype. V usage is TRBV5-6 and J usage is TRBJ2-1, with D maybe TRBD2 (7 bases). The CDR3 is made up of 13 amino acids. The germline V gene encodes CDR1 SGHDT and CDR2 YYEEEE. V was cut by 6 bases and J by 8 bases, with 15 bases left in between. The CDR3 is CASNRGARDEQFF. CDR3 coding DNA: TGTGCCAGCAACCGGGGGGCCCGAGATGAGCAGTTCTTC.